Below are 8 T cell receptor beta chains sequenced from a single sample in a study of T-cell reconstitution after alpha-beta-depleted transplantation in children. Using unique molecular identifiers, the investigators prepared the TCRbeta library. Each CDR3 protein gets one entry after TCRdb re-called the PCR reads with MiXCR. The data contain over 200,000 distinct CDR3 sequences, about a tenth of them singletons. The sequencing used PBMCs, collected before TCRalphabeta/CD19-depleted stem cell transplant. The receptors derive from a child less than two years old with acute myeloid leukemia, due to receive a stem cell transplant.

At least ten counts were recorded for this clonotype. V is TRBV12-3 or TRBV12-4 and J is TRBJ2-6; D gene ambiguous. This CDR3 spans 14 amino acids. Trimming pared 6 bases from V and 4 bases from J, leaving 10 bases between. The CDR3 region has the DNA TGTGCCAGCAGCCCTCTTCTGGGGGCCAACGTCCTGACTTTC. It encodes CASSPLLGANVLTF.

This clonotype has ten or more counts. The V call is TRBV20-1, the J call TRBJ1-5; the D gene is possibly TRBD1 (5 bases). Germline V gene sequence: CDR1 DFQATT, CDR2 SNEGSKA (reference sequence). Trimming removed 0 bases from V and 6 bases from J, with 12 bases in between. The CDR3 is 14 amino acids. This chain's CDR3 is CSARDQAGLQPQHF. The CDR3 DNA sequence: TGCAGTGCTAGAGATCAGGCAGGGCTTCAGCCCCAGCATTTT.

This clonotype was counted many times. The chain has TRBV12-3 or TRBV12-4 and TRBJ2-1; TRBD2 matches at 9 bases. This CDR3 region has 15 residues. The V and J ends lost 5 bases and 4 bases, in that order; junction bases with no gene match: 6. The CDR3 loop reads CASSPTSGPYNEQFF. The CDR3 DNA reads TGTGCCAGCAGTCCAACTAGCGGGCCTTACAATGAGCAGTTCTTC.

Many counts were recorded for this clonotype. The chain links TRBV29-1 to TRBJ2-7; 9 nucleotides align to TRBD1. CDR1 SQVTM and CDR2 ANQGSEA come from the germline V gene. The CDR3 runs to 14 residues. The V segment lost 4 bases and the J segment 2 bases; nucleotides outside the gene matches: 6. This chain's CDR3 is CSVVLDRGPYEQYF. The CDR3 bases are TGCAGCGTTGTATTGGACAGGGGACCCTACGAGCAGTACTTC.

The table lists this clonotype with many counts. The chain joins TRBV5-6 to TRBJ2-1, with D tentatively TRBD2 (5 bases). The CDR3 has 14 amino acids. Trimming stripped 0 bases from V and 5 bases from J, with 9 bases between. CDR1 SGHDT and CDR2 YYEEEE come from the germline V gene. CDR3 bases: TGTGCCAGCAGCTTGGTCAGCGGAGACAATGAGCAGTTCTTC. This encodes CASSLVSGDNEQFF.

This clonotype was observed at least ten times. The chain links TRBV28 to TRBJ1-5, with TRBD1 matching over 7 bases. The CDR3 length is 12 residues. In germline, CDR1 is MDHEN, CDR2 SYDVKM. Trimming at V came to 10 bases and at J to 5 bases, leaving 5 bases not matched to a gene. CDR3 coding DNA: TGTGCCATCAATCAGGGGGATCAGCCCCAGCATTTT. Translating it yields CAINQGDQPQHF.

The table lists this clonotype with many counts. The rearrangement joins TRBV20-1 to TRBJ1-2, with 10 nucleotides matching TRBD1. Germline assignment: CDR1 DFQATT and CDR2 SNEGSKA (reference sequence). The CDR3 has 13 amino acids. V lost 6 bases to trimming and J lost 5 bases; unmatched junction nucleotides: 6. CDR3 sequence: CSARDRGIYGYTF. The CDR3 DNA reads as TGCAGTGCCCGGGACAGGGGCATATATGGCTACACCTTC.

The sample holds many counts of this clonotype. The chain has TRBV5-1 and TRBJ1-2; no definite D call. V lost 0 bases and J 4 bases, leaving 7 bases between the germline ends. The CDR3 spans 13 residues. CDR1 and CDR2 (germline): SGHRS, YFSETQ. The CDR3 DNA follows: TGCGCCAGCAGCTTGGATAGCGGCTATGGCTACACCTTC. Residues: CASSLDSGYGYTF. The full variable domain, in which reference TRBV5-1 and TRBJ1-2 provide the parts outside the CDR3, is KAGVTQTPRYLIKTRGQQVTLSCSPISGHRSVSWYQQTPGQGLQFLFEYFSETQRNKGNFPGRFSGRQFSNSRSEMNVSTLELGDSALYLCASSLDSGYGYTFGSGTRLTVV.